This T cell receptor beta chain was captured by sequencing in a study of cytomegalovirus exposure and HLA in healthy donors. Points from the study as a whole: Generally TCR sequences proved uncommon, though certain public TCRs appeared in numerous donors.

With respect to this clone: Its specificity is not known.

PCR involved 60 Vbeta and 13 Jbeta primers. The protocol was immunoSEQ multiplex PCR, while the TCRdb copy is restricted to in-frame clones and leaves out a portion. The sample carries 200,000 to 300,000 clones, approximately 80% recorded once. CDR1 is SGDLS and CDR2 is YYNGEE in the germline V gene. The CDR3 loop spans 14 amino acids. V lost 0 bases to trimming and J lost 6 bases; unmatched junction nucleotides: 2. The V gene is TRBV9, the J gene TRBJ2-7; TRBD2 aligns across 11 bases. The TCR was taken from an older woman in good health and CMV-seropositive. The source material was PBMCs. The CDR3 sequence is CASSVETSGIEQYF. The DNA for the CDR3 is TGTGCCAGCAGCGTAGAGACTAGCGGGATCGAGCAGTACTTC.